A selection of T cell receptor beta chains follows, all from one sample in a study of cytomegalovirus exposure and HLA in healthy donors. Here immunoSEQ multiplex PCR was the method, and the copy in TCRdb shows in-frame clones only, minus some. The repertoire has 170,000 or so clones, 80% to 85% of them found once; the top ten carry 2.8%. Sample: PBMCs. These receptor sequences come from a woman aged 18-29 years in good health and CMV-seropositive. Both conserved end residues are part of each CDR3.

>TRBV7-3|TRBJ2-3
CASSSTGGVTDTQYF
>TRBV4-3|TRBJ2-5
CASSQGAAAPETQYF
>TRBV7-8|TRBJ2-3
CASSPPREDTQYF
>TRBV2|TRBJ2-1
CASSRQGTYNEQFF
>TRBV6-5|TRBJ1-2
CASSYSQGQNYGYTF
>TRBV6-1|TRBJ2-3
CASSERRAGSTDTQYF
>TRBV6-5|TRBJ1-1
CASNQGHQAFF
>TRBV5-1|TRBJ1-1
CASSPQGQGASVTEAFF
>TRBV6-1|TRBJ2-3
CASSEARGQGTDTQYF
>TRBV27|TRBJ2-5
CASVEERTGEGETQYF
>TRBV9|TRBJ2-3
CASSITPLGPTDTQYF
>TRBV21-1|TRBJ2-1
CASSKPLEQFF
>TRBV5-1|TRBJ2-2
CASSLQGQRVAGELFF
>TRBV4-1|TRBJ2-1
CASSQEGEGEQFF
>TRBV5-1|TRBJ1-5
CASSLGTVSNQPQHF